This record covers a single TCR beta chain. This sample is part of a study of blood T cell repertoires in COVID-19. Study information: The United States, Italy and Spain were the sources of the acute and convalescent COVID-19 samples.

CDR3 length: 13 residues. Clones were sequenced by immunoSEQ multiplex PCR, and TCRdb holds only the in-frame ones, with some missing. This sample has about 120,000 clones, with 88% found just once. The chain joins TRBV12-3 or TRBV12-4 to TRBJ1-2; the D gene is possibly TRBD1 (5 bases). The source of this sequence is an elderly woman with acute or convalescent COVID-19. The material sequenced was peripheral blood. CDR3 sequence reads: CATRDSGSYGYTF. CDR3 DNA: TGTGCGACCCGGGACTCAGGCTCGTATGGCTACACCTTC.